Presented here are 4 T cell receptor beta chains from one specimen sequenced in a study of OX40 agonist ivuxolimab in advanced cancers. Using immunoSEQ multiplex PCR, the repertoire was profiled, and TCRdb retains in-frame clones only, with some absent. The repertoire has approximately 57,000 clones, 80% to 90% of them found once; the top ten carry 3.5%. Sequences were derived from CD4+ or CD8+ T cells sorted from blood, sampled in a trial of the OX40 agonist ivuxolimab. The receptors here all came from an adult with an advanced solid tumor such as melanoma, head and neck, liver or kidney cancer.

The chain uses TRBV30 and TRBJ1-2; a weak D match, TRBD1 (5 bases). There are 12 residues in the CDR3. CDR1 is GTSNPN and CDR2 is SVGIG in the germline V gene (reference sequence). The germline V and J ends were trimmed by 2 bases and 7 bases, with 11 bases remaining between them. In DNA, the CDR3 is TGTGCCTGGAGTCGGGCAGGGCTTGGCTACACCTTC. Translated: CAWSRAGLGYTF. Filled out from reference TRBV30 and TRBJ1-2, the complete variable domain reads SQTIHQWPATLVQPVGSPLSLECTVEGTSNPNLYWYRQAAGRGLQLLFYSVGIGQISSEVPQNLSASRPQDRQFILSSKKLLLSDSGFYLCAWSRAGLGYTFGSGTRLTVV.

The chain recombines TRBV2 with TRBJ2-2, with D possibly TRBD1 on 5 matching bases. Trimming shortened V by 8 bases and J by 6 bases, and 13 bases separated the two germline ends. Germline V gene lookup returns CDR1 SNHLY and CDR2 FYNNEI. The CDR3 sequence is 13 residues long. The CDR3 DNA sequence: TGTGCCAGCCAGGGCTCACGCTCCGGGGAGCTGTTTTTT. It encodes CASQGSRSGELFF.

This clone was picked up a small number of times. The V call is TRBV2, the J call TRBJ1-5, with a weak D call TRBD1 (5 bases). The germline CDR1 and CDR2 sequences are SNHLY and FYNNEI. V was pared by 4 bases and J by 3 bases, with 13 bases between. CDR3 length: 15 amino acids. CDR3 nucleotide sequence: TGTGCCAGCAGTGTTCAGGGCCAAGTCAATCAGCCCCAGCATTTT. Its protein product is CASSVQGQVNQPQHF.

V is TRBV19 and J is TRBJ2-1; D gene unclear. V was pared by 4 bases and J by 9 bases, with 13 bases between. Per germline, CDR1 LNHDA and CDR2 SQIVND (reference sequence). This CDR3 region has 13 residues. The CDR3 nucleotides read TGTGCCAGTAGTAACAATCGGGTAGGTGAGCAGTTCTTC. Translating gives CASSNNRVGEQFF.